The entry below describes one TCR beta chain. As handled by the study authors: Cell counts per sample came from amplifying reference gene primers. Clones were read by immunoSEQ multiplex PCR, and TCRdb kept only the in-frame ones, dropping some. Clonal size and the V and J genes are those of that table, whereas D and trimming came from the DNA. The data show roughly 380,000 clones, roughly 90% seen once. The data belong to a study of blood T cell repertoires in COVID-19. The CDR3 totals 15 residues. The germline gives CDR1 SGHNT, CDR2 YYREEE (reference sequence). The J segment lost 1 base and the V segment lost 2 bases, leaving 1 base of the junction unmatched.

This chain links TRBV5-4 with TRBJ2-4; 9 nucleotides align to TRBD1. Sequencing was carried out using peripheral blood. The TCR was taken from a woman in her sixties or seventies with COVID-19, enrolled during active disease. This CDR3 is CASSLGQGAKNIQYF. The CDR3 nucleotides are TGTGCCAGCAGCTTAGGACAGGGGGCCAAAAACATTCAGTACTTC.